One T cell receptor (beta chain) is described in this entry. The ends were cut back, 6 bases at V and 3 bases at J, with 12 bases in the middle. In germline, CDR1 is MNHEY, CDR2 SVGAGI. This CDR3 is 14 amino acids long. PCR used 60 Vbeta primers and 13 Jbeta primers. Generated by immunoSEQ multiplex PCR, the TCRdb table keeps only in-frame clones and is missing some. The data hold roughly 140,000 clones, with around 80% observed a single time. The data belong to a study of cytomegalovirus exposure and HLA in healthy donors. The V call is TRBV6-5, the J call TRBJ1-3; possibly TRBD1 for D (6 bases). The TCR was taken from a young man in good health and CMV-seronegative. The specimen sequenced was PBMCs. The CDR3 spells CASSRTGYGNTIYF. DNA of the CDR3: TGTGCCAGCAGCCGTACAGGGTATGGAAACACCATATATTTT.